This TCR beta chain is drawn from a study of cytomegalovirus exposure and HLA in healthy donors. PCR was performed using 60 Vbeta and 13 Jbeta primers. The repertoire was sequenced with immunoSEQ multiplex PCR; TCRdb's copy has only in-frame clones and lacks some. This table has about 99,000 clones, 78% appearing once. Germline V CDR1 and CDR2: SGHDT, YYEEEE. This CDR3 region has 16 residues. V was clipped by 5 bases and J by 0 bases; unmatched bases: 11. V is TRBV5-6 and J is TRBJ2-7; TRBD1 matches 7 bases. Specimen: PBMCs. This receptor was identified in a woman in her forties in good health and CMV-seronegative. The CDR3, as DNA: TGTGCCAGCAGGACTAACCGGGACAGAATCTCCTACGAGCAGTACTTC. Translating gives CASRTNRDRISYEQYF.